Described below is a single T cell receptor (beta chain) sequence and its context. This entry is derived from a study of blood T cell repertoires in COVID-19. Sequenced by immunoSEQ multiplex PCR; TCRdb stores in-frame clones only, minus some. This sample yields 250,000 to 300,000 clones, of which about nine tenths are seen a single time; roughly 15% belongs to the top ten. The CDR3 is made up of 16 amino acids. Germline-derived CDR1 and CDR2 are SGHNT and YENEEA. The V gene end was trimmed by 0 bases and the J gene end by 2 bases; junction bases not matched to a gene: 7. Sample: PBMCs or T cells enriched from blood (not recorded which). This TCR was recovered from a young man who had recovered from COVID-19. V and J are TRBV11-3 and TRBJ2-7; 7 bases are a match to TRBD2. Here the CDR3 DNA reads TGTGCCAGCAGCTTAGAGCGGGGCGGGAGTACCTACGAGCAGTACTTC. As protein: CASSLERGGSTYEQYF.